Each of the 26 T cell receptor beta chains below was sequenced from the same sample in a study of identical twins. TCRdb ran MiXCR on the 5' RACE reads and lists one entry per CDR3 protein. The data contain about 390,000 distinct CDR3 sequences, approximately 9.1% of them singletons. Sequenced sample: naive T cells sorted from blood. Every receptor here comes from a woman between 45 and 65 years old in good health.

This clonotype was picked up many times. The genes are TRBV9 and TRBJ2-5; D gene unclear. The CDR3 covers 13 residues. The germline V and J ends were trimmed by 4 bases and 5 bases, with 12 bases remaining between them. Germline lookup yields CDR1 SGDLS and CDR2 YYNGEE. CDR3 residues: CASSLRLEETQYF. The CDR3, as DNA: TGTGCCAGCAGCCTACGTTTAGAGGAGACCCAGTACTTC. The complete variable domain, with remaining parts taken from reference TRBV9 and TRBJ2-5, reads DSGVTQTPKHLITATGQRVTLRCSPRSGDLSVYWYQQSLDQGLQFLIQYYNGEERAKGNILERFSAQQFPDLHSELNLSSLELGDSALYFCASSLRLEETQYFGPGTRLLVL.

This clonotype was seen repeatedly, ten times or more. The rearrangement links TRBV29-1 to TRBJ2-3; D could derive from TRBD1 or TRBD2 (6 bases each). Trimming cost V 1 base and J 6 bases, with 11 bases left between them. Per the germline V gene, CDR1 is SQVTM and CDR2 is ANQGSEA. The CDR3 contains 13 residues. The CDR3 DNA reads as TGCAGCGTTGAAGTGGGGGGCGGGGATACGCAGTATTTT. Amino acids: CSVEVGGGDTQYF.

There are many counts of this clonotype. The V call is TRBV2, the J call TRBJ2-3; 7 bases map to TRBD2. Germline V lookup: CDR1 SNHLY, CDR2 FYNNEI. J gave up 5 bases and V 7 bases, and 6 bases lay outside the gene matches. The CDR3 consists of 13 residues. The CDR3 region is CASTESGIDTQYF. The DNA of the CDR3 is TGTGCCAGCACCGAAAGCGGGATAGATACGCAGTATTTT.

This chain connects TRBV5-1 to TRBJ1-2, with D hard to call. Germline V gives CDR1 SGHRS, CDR2 YFSETQ. The CDR3 runs 15 residues. Trimming left V 2 bases short and J 4 bases short, with 15 bases between. DNA for the CDR3: TGCGCCAGCAGCTTTGGGGATGTCGAGACCTATGGCTACACCTTC. Amino acid sequence: CASSFGDVETYGYTF.

The chain uses TRBV5-1 and TRBJ1-1; 9 bases match TRBD1. The CDR3 is 14 residues long. Looked up from germline, CDR1 is SGHRS and CDR2 is YFSETQ. The V segment lost 6 bases and the J segment 5 bases; nucleotides outside the gene matches: 8. This chain's CDR3 is CASTLGQGRTEAFF. For the CDR3, the DNA is TGCGCCAGCACCTTAGGACAGGGGAGGACTGAAGCTTTCTTT. Looking up the rest from reference TRBV5-1 and TRBJ1-1 gives the full variable domain: KAGVTQTPRYLIKTRGQQVTLSCSPISGHRSVSWYQQTPGQGLQFLFEYFSETQRNKGNFPGRFSGRQFSNSRSEMNVSTLELGDSALYLCASTLGQGRTEAFFGQGTRLTVV.

In its sample, this clonotype was seen a few times. V is TRBV12-3 or TRBV12-4 and J is TRBJ2-3; either TRBD1 or TRBD2 may fit D (6 bases each). V was pared by 5 bases and J by 12 bases, with 18 bases between. CDR3 length equals 13 residues. This CDR3 reads CASSGVRGRDQYF. For the CDR3, the DNA is TGTGCCAGCAGTGGGGTTCGGGGGCGGGACCAGTATTTT.

The CDR3 sequence: CSVDGSSSTDTQYF. For the CDR3, the DNA is TGCAGCGTTGACGGCAGCAGTAGCACAGATACGCAGTATTTT. This chain uses TRBV29-1 with TRBJ2-3; D gene unclear. The CDR3 loop spans 14 amino acids. Germline CDR1 SQVTM, CDR2 ANQGSEA. V was cut by 3 bases and J by 0 bases, with 10 bases left in between.

This clonotype was counted only a few times. The J gene is TRBJ2-7, the V gene TRBV5-1; perhaps TRBD1 as D (6 bases). V dropped 4 bases and J dropped 2 bases, with 10 bases sitting between them. CDR1 and CDR2 (germline): SGHRS, YFSETQ. The CDR3 consists of 13 residues. CDR3 sequence: CASSRGQTYEQYV. The CDR3 coding sequence is TGCGCCAGCAGCCGAGGACAGACCTACGAGCAGTACGTC.

DNA of the CDR3: TGTGCCAGCAGCCCCTTTACTAGCGGAGTTTGGAACACCGGGGAGCTGTTTTTT. It is translated as CASSPFTSGVWNTGELFF. This chain joins TRBV3-1 and TRBJ2-2, with 8 bases lining up with TRBD2. CDR1 and CDR2 (germline): LGHDT, YNNKEL (reference sequence). The CDR3 consists of 18 residues. The V segment lost 4 bases and the J segment 1 base; nucleotides outside the gene matches: 11.

This clonotype was seen many times. V is TRBV27 and J is TRBJ2-1, with 7 bases lining up with TRBD2. The germline V gene has CDR1 MNHEY and CDR2 SMNVEV (reference sequence). Trimming at V came to 3 bases and at J to 6 bases, leaving 14 bases not matched to a gene. The CDR3 contains 17 residues. The CDR3 bases are TGTGCCAGCAGTTTCTTATCGGCGGGGAGGGCCTCCAATGAGCAGTTCTTC. Protein product: CASSFLSAGRASNEQFF.

The chain uses TRBV25-1 and TRBJ2-4, with D unresolved. The ends were cut back, 2 bases at V and 2 bases at J, with 4 bases in the middle. CDR1 MGHDK and CDR2 SYGVNS come from the germline V gene. The CDR3 is 13 amino acids. The DNA of the CDR3 is TGTGCCAGCAGTGAAGCCCCCAAAAACATTCAGTACTTC. Its protein product is CASSEAPKNIQYF.

In its sample, this clonotype was seen many times. The CDR3 DNA follows: TGTGCCACCAGTGAGAGGGGGGAGACCGGGGAGCTGTTTTTT. It specifies CATSERGETGELFF. V usage is TRBV24-1 and J usage is TRBJ2-2; D is perhaps TRBD1 or TRBD2 (6 bases each). The CDR3 spans 14 residues. CDR1 KGHDR and CDR2 SFDVKD come from the germline V gene. V lost 4 bases and J 5 bases, leaving 10 bases between the germline ends.

This clonotype was observed a handful of times. The CDR3 sequence is CASSYFASGSSYNEQFF. As DNA, the CDR3 is TGTGCCAGCAGTTACTTCGCTAGCGGGTCATCCTACAATGAGCAGTTCTTC. This chain joins TRBV6-6 and TRBJ2-1; 8 nucleotides line up with TRBD2. With 1 base clipped from V and 1 base from J, the junction kept 6 bases outside the gene matches. Germline-derived CDR1 and CDR2 are MNHNY and SVGAGI (reference sequence). This CDR3 is 17 amino acids long.

This clonotype was recorded at least ten times. This chain links TRBV5-1 with TRBJ2-1; D possibly corresponds to TRBD1 (6 bases). CDR1 is SGHRS and CDR2 is YFSETQ in the germline V gene. The CDR3 extends over 13 amino acids. V lost 4 bases and J lost 7, with 12 bases in between. CDR3 protein: CASSRVGQNEQFF. For the CDR3, the DNA is TGCGCCAGCAGCCGGGTCGGACAGAATGAGCAGTTCTTC.

The V and J genes are TRBV5-1 and TRBJ2-2, with TRBD1 matching 7 bases. The CDR3 totals 16 residues. Germline V gives CDR1 SGHRS, CDR2 YFSETQ. Trimming took 4 bases from V and 5 from J; bases not matched to a gene: 11. The CDR3, as DNA: TGCGCCAGCAGCATACAGGGGAGTGTGGGGACCGGGGAGCTGTTTTTT. This sequence encodes CASSIQGSVGTGELFF.

There are a few counts of this clonotype. The V and J genes are TRBV27 and TRBJ1-5, with D maybe TRBD1 (6 bases). Trimming shortened V by 8 bases and J by 9 bases, and 20 bases separated the two germline ends. This CDR3 spans 14 amino acids. The V gene's germline CDR1 is MNHEY and CDR2 SMNVEV (reference sequence). Written as DNA, the CDR3 is TGTGCCAGCCCCCTCCGGACAGCAAAGGGGCCCCAGCATTTT. It translates to CASPLRTAKGPQHF.

The rearrangement joins TRBV4-1 to TRBJ2-3, with 10 bases that match TRBD2. Per germline, CDR1 MGHRA and CDR2 YSYEKL. The CDR3 extends over 19 amino acids. Losses at the gene ends were 4 bases for V and 1 base for J; bases not matched to a gene: 14. CDR3 residues: CASSPQLAGNVGGTDTQYF. CDR3 in DNA: TGCGCCAGCAGCCCCCAACTAGCGGGAAACGTTGGGGGCACAGATACGCAGTATTTT.

This clonotype occurred many times. The chain recombines TRBV27 with TRBJ2-7; the match to TRBD2 covers 11 bases. Trimming at V came to 5 bases and at J to 1 base, leaving 1 base not matched to a gene. The CDR3 loop spans 14 amino acids. From germline, CDR1 is MNHEY and CDR2 SMNVEV (reference sequence). CDR3 in DNA: TGTGCCAGCAGTACTAGCGGGAGTTCCTACGAGCAGTACGTC. Translated: CASSTSGSSYEQYV.

This clonotype was detected ten times or more. This chain uses TRBV12-3 or TRBV12-4 with TRBJ1-2; tentative D call: TRBD1 (5 bases). This CDR3 spans 15 amino acids. The V gene lost 6 bases and the J gene lost 4 bases, with 18 bases spanning the gap. CDR3 sequence reads: CASRTWEGRGYGYTF. The CDR3 DNA reads as TGTGCCAGCAGGACCTGGGAGGGGAGGGGCTATGGCTACACCTTC.

This clonotype was observed a single time. V is TRBV5-1 and J is TRBJ2-7; D is unclear. V was trimmed by 4 bases and J by 1 base, leaving 9 bases between them. The CDR3 length is 13 residues. The germline gives CDR1 SGHRS, CDR2 YFSETQ. The CDR3 DNA sequence: TGCGCCAGCAGCATGGACGATTCCTACGAGCAGTACGTC. Translated, it gives CASSMDDSYEQYV.

This clonotype was seen a few times. The chain uses TRBV20-1 and TRBJ1-5; D is undetermined. The CDR3 has 14 amino acids. Trimming cost V 1 base and J 3 bases, with 10 bases left between them. Germline CDR1 and CDR2: DFQATT and SNEGSKA (reference sequence). The CDR3 nucleotides are TGCAGTGCTAGAGCACGATCGGACAATCAGCCCCAGCATTTT. Amino acids: CSARARSDNQPQHF.

This clonotype showed up just a few times. V is TRBV29-1 and J is TRBJ2-3; 7 positions match TRBD1. The CDR3 is made up of 14 amino acids. Germline V lookup: CDR1 SQVTM, CDR2 ANQGSEA. Unmatched junction bases numbered 2, after V lost 1 base and J lost 1 base. In DNA, the CDR3 is TGCAGCGTTGAAGGAACAGGGGGCACAGATACGCAGTATTTT. Its protein product is CSVEGTGGTDTQYF.

The chain is built from TRBV20-1 and TRBJ2-1, with TRBD2 as a possible D gene (6 bases). Germline CDR1 DFQATT, CDR2 SNEGSKA (reference sequence). Trimming stripped 0 bases from V and 4 bases from J, with 16 bases between. The CDR3 sequence is 16 residues long. DNA for the CDR3: TGCAGTGCTAGAGATTTAGCGGAGGGCCAATACAATGAGCAGTTCTTC. Its protein product is CSARDLAEGQYNEQFF.

The chain carries TRBV15 and TRBJ1-1; D call uncertain. There are 12 residues in the CDR3. Trimming pared 3 bases from V and 5 bases from J, leaving 7 bases between. Germline V gene sequence: CDR1 LNHNV, CDR2 YYDKDF (reference sequence). The CDR3 spells CATSSLGTEAFF. DNA of the CDR3: TGTGCCACCAGCAGTCTTGGGACTGAAGCTTTCTTT.

This clonotype was seen only a few times. The V and J genes are TRBV9 and TRBJ1-1; D is perhaps TRBD1 (5 bases). The CDR3 spans 15 residues. V dropped 4 bases and J dropped 1 base, with 14 bases sitting between them. Germline V gene lookup returns CDR1 SGDLS and CDR2 YYNGEE. This CDR3 reads CASSPSPDTNTEAFF. The CDR3 DNA follows: TGTGCCAGCAGCCCCAGCCCGGACACGAACACTGAAGCTTTCTTT.

Many counts were recorded for this clonotype. This chain connects TRBV29-1 to TRBJ2-7; no firm D call. The CDR3 spans 11 residues. Germline V lookup: CDR1 SQVTM, CDR2 ANQGSEA. Trimming took off 4 bases at V and 4 bases at J, with 8 bases between the two ends. The CDR3 DNA sequence: TGCAGCGTTGGGACGTCTTACGAGCAGTACTTC. It specifies CSVGTSYEQYF.